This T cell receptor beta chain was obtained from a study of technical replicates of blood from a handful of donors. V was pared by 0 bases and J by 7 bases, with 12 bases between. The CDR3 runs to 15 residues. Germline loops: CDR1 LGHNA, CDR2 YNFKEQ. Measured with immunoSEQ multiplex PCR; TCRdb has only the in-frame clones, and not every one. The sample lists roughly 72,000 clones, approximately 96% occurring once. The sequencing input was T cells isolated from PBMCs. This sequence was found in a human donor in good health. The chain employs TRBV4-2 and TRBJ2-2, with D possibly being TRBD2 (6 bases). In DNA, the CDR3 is TGTGCCAGCAGCCAAGAACTAGCCGCAGGCGGGGAGCTGTTTTTT. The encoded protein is CASSQELAAGGELFF.